This T cell receptor (delta chain) was captured by sequencing in a study of gamma-delta T cells after stem cell transplantation. TCRdb reanalyzed the RT-PCR reads using CATT. Of more than 2,500 delta-chain clones in the sample, less than 30% are singletons; the top ten hold around 7.7%. Sample share makes this clone large. The sample carries other DNA sequences with the same CDR3. This receptor was obtained from a human donor. It is not recorded whose cells these are; they may come from a transplant donor. The sample consisted of gamma-delta T cells.

CDR3 sequence (DNA): TGTGCCTGTGACACCGTTAGGTCGCTACGCAGCTCCTGGGACACCCGACAGATGTTTTTC. This encodes CACDTVRSLRSSWDTRQMFF. V and J are TRDV2 and TRDJ3, with no clear D. V was cut by 0 bases and J by 0 bases, with 17 bases left in between. Germline-derived CDR1 and CDR2 are GEAIGNYY and EKD. The CDR3 sequence is 20 residues long.